The present entry profiles one TCR beta chain with its context. The antigen is undetermined. What was sequenced were expressed TCRB transcripts, since all of the isolated RNA had been reverse transcribed. TCRdb's table, derived via immunoSEQ multiplex PCR, lists solely in-frame clones and lacks some. The sample records some 660,000 clones, over 12% being singletons. The V end was cut by 5 bases, the J end by 0 bases, with 14 bases between. The CDR3 has 15 amino acids. Germline V CDR1 and CDR2: SGHTA, FQGNSA. The sample is drawn from a study of beta chain features in type 1 diabetes. Study overall: Cell yields, gender and age were similar in healthy donors and patients.

Findings and caveats of the study: People with Type 1 diabetes carried modestly yet significantly shorter TCRB CDR3s in all four CD4+ subsets. Resolution of whether HLA type affects TCRB rearrangement was not achieved here. Sampled from patients, naive, central memory and Treg TCRB repertoires appeared more similar than those sampled from healthy donors. A pattern of fewer insertions and more deletions at VDJ junctions was seen in type 1 diabetes patients.

The sample comprised naive CD4+ T cells from blood. The origin of this receptor is a man younger than 30 with type 1 diabetes. This chain connects TRBV7-2 to TRBJ2-7; D is possibly TRBD2 (7 bases). This chain's CDR3 is CASSAQGRDSYEQYF. The CDR3 bases are TGTGCCAGCAGCGCTCAGGGGAGGGACTCCTACGAGCAGTACTTC. The complete variable domain, with remaining parts taken from reference TRBV7-2 and TRBJ2-7, reads GAGVSQSPSNKVTEKGKDVELRCDPISGHTALYWYRQSLGQGLEFLIYFQGNSAPDKSGLPSDRFSAERTGGSVSTLTIQRTQQEDSAVYLCASSAQGRDSYEQYFGPGTRLTVT.